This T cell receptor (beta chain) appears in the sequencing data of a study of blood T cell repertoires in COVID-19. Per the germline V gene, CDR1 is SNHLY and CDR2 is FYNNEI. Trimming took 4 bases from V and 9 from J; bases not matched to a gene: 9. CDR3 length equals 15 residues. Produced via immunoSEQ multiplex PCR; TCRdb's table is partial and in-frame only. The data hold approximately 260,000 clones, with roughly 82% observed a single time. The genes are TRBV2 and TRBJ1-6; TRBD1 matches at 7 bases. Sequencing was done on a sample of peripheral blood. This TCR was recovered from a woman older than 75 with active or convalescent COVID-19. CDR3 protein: CASSVGDREISPLHF. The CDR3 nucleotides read TGTGCCAGCAGTGTCGGTGACAGGGAGATTTCACCCCTCCACTTT.